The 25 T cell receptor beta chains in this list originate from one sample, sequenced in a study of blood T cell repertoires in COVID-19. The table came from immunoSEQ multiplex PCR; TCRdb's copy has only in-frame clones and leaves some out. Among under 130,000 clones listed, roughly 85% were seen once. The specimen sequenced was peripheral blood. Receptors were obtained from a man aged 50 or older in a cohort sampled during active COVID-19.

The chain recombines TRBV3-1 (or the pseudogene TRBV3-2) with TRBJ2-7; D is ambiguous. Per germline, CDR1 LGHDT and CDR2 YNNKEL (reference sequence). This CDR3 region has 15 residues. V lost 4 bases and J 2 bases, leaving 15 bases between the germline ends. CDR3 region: CASSPIQTAPYEQYV. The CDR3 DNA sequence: TGTGCCAGCAGCCCCATACAAACAGCTCCCTACGAGCAGTACGTC.

The DNA for the CDR3 is TGTGCCAGCAGCTCACAGGGCCAGCCCCAGCATTTT. Amino acids: CASSSQGQPQHF. The chain carries TRBV7-8 and TRBJ1-5; weak D call: TRBD1 (6 bases). This CDR3 is 12 amino acids long. V was trimmed by 4 bases and J by 7 bases, leaving 8 bases between them. CDR1 and CDR2 (germline): SGHVS, FQNEAQ.

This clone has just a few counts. CDR3 residues: CASMIVRDTEAFF. CDR3 sequence (DNA): TGTGCCAGCATGATTGTGAGGGACACTGAAGCTTTCTTT. This chain joins TRBV6-5 and TRBJ1-1; unclear D gene. V shed 7 bases and J shed 3 bases, with 12 bases lying between them. This CDR3 contains 13 residues. Germline assignment: CDR1 MNHEY and CDR2 SVGAGI.

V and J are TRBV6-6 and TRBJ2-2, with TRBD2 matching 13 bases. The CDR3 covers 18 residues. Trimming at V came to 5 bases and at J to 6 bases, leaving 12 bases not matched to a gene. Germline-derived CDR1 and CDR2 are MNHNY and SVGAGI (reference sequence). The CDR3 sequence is CASSPGRLAGGRSGELFF. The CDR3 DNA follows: TGTGCCAGCAGTCCGGGGAGACTAGCGGGGGGCCGATCCGGGGAGCTGTTTTTT.

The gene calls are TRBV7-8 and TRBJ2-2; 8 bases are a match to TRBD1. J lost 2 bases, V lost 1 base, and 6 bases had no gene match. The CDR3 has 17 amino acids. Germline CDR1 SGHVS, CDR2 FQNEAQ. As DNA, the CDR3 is TGTGCCAGCAGCTTAGGGACAGGGACAGCCAACACCGGGGAGCTGTTTTTT. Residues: CASSLGTGTANTGELFF.

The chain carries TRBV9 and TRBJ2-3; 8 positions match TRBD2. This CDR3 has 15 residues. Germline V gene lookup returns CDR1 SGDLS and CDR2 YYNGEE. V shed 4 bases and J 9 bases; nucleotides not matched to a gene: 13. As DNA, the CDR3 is TGTGCCAGCAGCCCGGGGGGGCGGAGTGGAGACACGCAGTATTTT. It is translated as CASSPGGRSGDTQYF.

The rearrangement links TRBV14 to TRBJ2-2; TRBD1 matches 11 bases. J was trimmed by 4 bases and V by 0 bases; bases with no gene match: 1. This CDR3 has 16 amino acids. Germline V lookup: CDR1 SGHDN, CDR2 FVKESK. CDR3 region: CASSQEGQGATGELFF. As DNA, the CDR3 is TGTGCCAGCAGCCAAGAAGGACAGGGGGCCACCGGGGAGCTGTTTTTT.

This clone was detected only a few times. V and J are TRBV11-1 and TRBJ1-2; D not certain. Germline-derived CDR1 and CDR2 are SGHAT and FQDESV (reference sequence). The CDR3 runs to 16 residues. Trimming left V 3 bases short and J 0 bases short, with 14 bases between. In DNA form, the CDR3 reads TGTGCCAGCAGCTTGGATTCGGGGAGAGCTAACTATGGCTACACCTTC. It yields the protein CASSLDSGRANYGYTF.

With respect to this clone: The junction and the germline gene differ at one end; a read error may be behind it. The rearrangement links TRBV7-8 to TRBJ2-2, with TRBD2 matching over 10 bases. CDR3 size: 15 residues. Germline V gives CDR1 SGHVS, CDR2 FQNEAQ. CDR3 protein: CASSLAGALTGELFF. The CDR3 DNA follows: TGTGCCAGCAGCCTAGCGGGGGCGCTCACCGGGGAGCTGTTTTTT.

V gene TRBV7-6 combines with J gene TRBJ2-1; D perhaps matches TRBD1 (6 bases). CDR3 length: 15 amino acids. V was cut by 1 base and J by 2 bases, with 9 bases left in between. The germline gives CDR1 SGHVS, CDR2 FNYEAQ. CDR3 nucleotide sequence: TGTGCCAGCAGCTTAGGACAGGCTGCCTACAATGAGCAGTTCTTC. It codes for CASSLGQAAYNEQFF. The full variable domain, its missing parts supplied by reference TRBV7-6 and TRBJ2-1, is GAGVSQSPRYKVTKRGQDVALRCDPISGHVSLYWYRQALGQGPEFLTYFNYEAQQDKSGLPNDRFSAERPEGSISTLTIQRTEQRDSAMYRCASSLGQAAYNEQFFGPGTRLTVL.

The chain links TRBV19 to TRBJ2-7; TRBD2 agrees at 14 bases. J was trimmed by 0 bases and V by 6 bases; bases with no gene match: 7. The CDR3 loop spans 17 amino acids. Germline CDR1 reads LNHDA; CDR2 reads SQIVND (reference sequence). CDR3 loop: CASRGTSGGRSSYEQYF. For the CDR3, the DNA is TGTGCCAGTAGGGGGACTAGCGGGGGCCGAAGCTCCTACGAGCAGTACTTC. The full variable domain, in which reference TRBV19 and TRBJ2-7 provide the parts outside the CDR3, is DGGITQSPKYLFRKEGQNVTLSCEQNLNHDAMYWYRQDPGQGLRLIYYSQIVNDFQKGDIAEGYSVSREKKESFPLTVTSAQKNPTAFYLCASRGTSGGRSSYEQYFGPGTRLTVT.

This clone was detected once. CDR3 amino acids: CASSLRRTGANGELFF. Written as DNA, the CDR3 is TGTGCCAGCAGCCTAAGAAGGACAGGGGCGAACGGGGAGCTGTTTTTT. V and J are TRBV7-8 and TRBJ2-2; 9 bases align to TRBD1. The CDR3 length is 16 residues. Germline CDR1 SGHVS, CDR2 FQNEAQ. V lost 5 bases to trimming and J lost 7 bases; unmatched junction nucleotides: 11.

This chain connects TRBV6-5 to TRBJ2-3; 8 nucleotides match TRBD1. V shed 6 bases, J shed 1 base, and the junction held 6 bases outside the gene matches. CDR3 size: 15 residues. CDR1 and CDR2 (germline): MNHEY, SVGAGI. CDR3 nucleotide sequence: TGTGCCAGCAGAGGGACAGGAGTCCGCACAGATACGCAGTATTTT. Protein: CASRGTGVRTDTQYF.

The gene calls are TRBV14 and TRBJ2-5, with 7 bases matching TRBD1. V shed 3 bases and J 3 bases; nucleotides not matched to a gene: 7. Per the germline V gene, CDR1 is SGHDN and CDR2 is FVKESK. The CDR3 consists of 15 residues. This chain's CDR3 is CASSQGNRGEETQYF. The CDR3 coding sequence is TGTGCCAGCAGCCAGGGCAACAGGGGAGAAGAGACCCAGTACTTC.

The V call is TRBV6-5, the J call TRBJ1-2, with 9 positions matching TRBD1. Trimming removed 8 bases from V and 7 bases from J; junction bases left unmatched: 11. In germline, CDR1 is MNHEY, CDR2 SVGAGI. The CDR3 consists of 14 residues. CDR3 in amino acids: CASLYRDRVAGYTF. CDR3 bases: TGTGCCAGCCTCTATCGGGACAGGGTTGCTGGCTACACCTTC.

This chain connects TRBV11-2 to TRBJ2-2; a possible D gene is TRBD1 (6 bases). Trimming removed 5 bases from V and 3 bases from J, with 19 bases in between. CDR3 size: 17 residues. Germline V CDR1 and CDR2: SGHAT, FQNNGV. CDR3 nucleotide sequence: TGTGCCAGCAGCCGCGTACGGCAGGGGCCTCACACCGGGGAGCTGTTTTTT. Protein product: CASSRVRQGPHTGELFF.

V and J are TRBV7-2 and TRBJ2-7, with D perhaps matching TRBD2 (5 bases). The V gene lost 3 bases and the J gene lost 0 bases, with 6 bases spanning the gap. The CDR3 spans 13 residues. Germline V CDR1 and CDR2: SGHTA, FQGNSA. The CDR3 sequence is CASSLRASYEQYV. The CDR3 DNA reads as TGTGCCAGCAGCTTGAGGGCCTCCTACGAGCAGTACGTC.

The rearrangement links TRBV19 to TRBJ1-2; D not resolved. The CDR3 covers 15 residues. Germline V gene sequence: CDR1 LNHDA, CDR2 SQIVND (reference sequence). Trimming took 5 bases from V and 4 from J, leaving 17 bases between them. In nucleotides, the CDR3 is TGTGCCAGTAGTCCCGAGGAGGGAGCTGCCTATGGCTACACCTTC. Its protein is CASSPEEGAAYGYTF.

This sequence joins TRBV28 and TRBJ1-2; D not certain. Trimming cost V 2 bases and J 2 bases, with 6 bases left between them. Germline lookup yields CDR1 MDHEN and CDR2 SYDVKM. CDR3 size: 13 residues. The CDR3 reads CASSLRGNYGYTF. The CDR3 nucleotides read TGTGCCAGCAGTTTACGAGGAAACTATGGCTACACCTTC.

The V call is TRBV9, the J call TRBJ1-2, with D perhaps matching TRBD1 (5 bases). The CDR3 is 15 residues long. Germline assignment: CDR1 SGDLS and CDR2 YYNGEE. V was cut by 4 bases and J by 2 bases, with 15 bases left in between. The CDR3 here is CASSPDTGRNYGYTF. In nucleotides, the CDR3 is TGTGCCAGCAGCCCCGACACAGGAAGGAACTATGGCTACACCTTC. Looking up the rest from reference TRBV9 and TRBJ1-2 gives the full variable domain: DSGVTQTPKHLITATGQRVTLRCSPRSGDLSVYWYQQSLDQGLQFLIQYYNGEERAKGNILERFSAQQFPDLHSELNLSSLELGDSALYFCASSPDTGRNYGYTFGSGTRLTVV.

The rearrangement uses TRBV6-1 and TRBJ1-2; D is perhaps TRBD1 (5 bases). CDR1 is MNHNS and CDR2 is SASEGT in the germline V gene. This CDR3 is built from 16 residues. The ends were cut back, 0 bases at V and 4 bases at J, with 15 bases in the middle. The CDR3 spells CASSEALLGGGYGYTF. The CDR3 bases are TGTGCCAGCAGTGAAGCGCTTCTTGGGGGAGGCTATGGCTACACCTTC.

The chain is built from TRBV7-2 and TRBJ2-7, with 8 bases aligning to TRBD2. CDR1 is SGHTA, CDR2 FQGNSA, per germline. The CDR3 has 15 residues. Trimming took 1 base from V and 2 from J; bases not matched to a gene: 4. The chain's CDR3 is CASSLVSGGTYEQYV. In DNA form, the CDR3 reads TGTGCCAGCAGCTTAGTTTCGGGGGGGACCTACGAGCAGTACGTC.

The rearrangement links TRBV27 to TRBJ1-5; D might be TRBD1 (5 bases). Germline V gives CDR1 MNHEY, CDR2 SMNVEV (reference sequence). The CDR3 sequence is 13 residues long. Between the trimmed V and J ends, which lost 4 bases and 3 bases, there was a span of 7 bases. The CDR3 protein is CASSSGPNQPQHF. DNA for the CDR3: TGTGCCAGCAGTTCAGGGCCCAATCAGCCCCAGCATTTT.

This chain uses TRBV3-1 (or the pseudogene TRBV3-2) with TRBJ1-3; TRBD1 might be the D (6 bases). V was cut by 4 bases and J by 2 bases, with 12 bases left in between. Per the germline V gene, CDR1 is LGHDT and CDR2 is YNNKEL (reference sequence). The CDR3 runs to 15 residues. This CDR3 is CASSLQGATGNTIYF. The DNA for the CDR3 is TGTGCCAGCAGCCTACAGGGAGCAACTGGAAACACCATATATTTT.

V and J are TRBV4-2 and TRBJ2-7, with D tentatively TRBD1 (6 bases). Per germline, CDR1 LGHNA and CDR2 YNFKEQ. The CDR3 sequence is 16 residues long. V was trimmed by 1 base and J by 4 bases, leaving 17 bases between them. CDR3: CASSQGGTGFFYEQYF. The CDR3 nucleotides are TGTGCCAGCAGCCAAGGAGGAACAGGGTTTTTTTACGAGCAGTACTTC.